Following are 21 T cell receptor beta chains from one sample sequenced in a study of blood T cell repertoires in COVID-19. Repertoires were generated with immunoSEQ multiplex PCR, while TCRdb's copy carries only in-frame clones and drops some. The sample includes more than 300,000 clones, approximately 85% seen only once; the top ten take 1.5% to 2%. The sequencing sample was made of peripheral blood. These receptors were taken from a woman between 50 and 59 years old with acute or convalescent COVID-19.

This rearrangement joins TRBV4-3 to TRBJ2-1; D not certain. Germline CDR1 reads LGHNA; CDR2 reads YSLEER. This CDR3 has 17 amino acids. V shed 0 bases and J shed 7 bases, with 19 bases lying between them. This CDR3 reads CASSQDWAAAPTNEQFF. The DNA of the CDR3 is TGCGCCAGCAGCCAAGATTGGGCAGCAGCACCAACGAATGAGCAGTTCTTC.

The chain combines TRBV29-1 with TRBJ1-5; the match to TRBD1 covers 10 bases. Germline trimming cut 6 bases from V and 5 bases from J; bases unmatched to any gene: 7. Germline values: CDR1 SQVTM, CDR2 ANQGSEA. The CDR3 consists of 14 residues. This CDR3 reads CSVNYGTGDQPQHF. The DNA of the CDR3 is TGCAGCGTCAATTACGGGACAGGGGATCAGCCCCAGCATTTT.

For the CDR3, the DNA is TGTGCCAGCAGTTGGGTAAGACTAGCGGGAGGCTACAATGAGCAGTTCTTC. Translating it yields CASSWVRLAGGYNEQFF. The J gene is TRBJ2-1, the V gene TRBV28, with TRBD2 matching over 13 bases. The CDR3 spans 17 residues. CDR1 MDHEN and CDR2 SYDVKM come from the germline V gene. Losses at the gene ends were 4 bases for V and 3 bases for J; bases not matched to a gene: 6.

This sequence joins TRBV6-5 and TRBJ2-3; tentative D call: TRBD2 (6 bases). CDR3 length: 14 amino acids. With 11 bases removed from V and 2 bases from J, the gap between germline ends came to 17 bases. Germline V gene lookup returns CDR1 MNHEY and CDR2 SVGAGI. The CDR3 sequence is CACARGFYTDTQYF. CDR3 DNA: TGTGCCTGTGCCCGGGGGTTTTACACAGATACGCAGTATTTT.

The chain joins TRBV28 to TRBJ2-7, with 7 bases fitting TRBD1. Germline V lookup: CDR1 MDHEN, CDR2 SYDVKM. Trimming at V came to 6 bases and at J to 2 bases, leaving 4 bases not matched to a gene. The CDR3 runs 13 residues. CDR3 sequence reads: CASRDRATYEQYF. The CDR3 DNA follows: TGTGCCAGCAGAGACAGGGCTACCTACGAGCAGTACTTC.

This rearrangement joins TRBV5-1 to TRBJ2-7; 13 nucleotides align to TRBD2. This CDR3 has 18 amino acids. V lost 1 base and J lost 0; bases outside the gene matches: 7. Germline V gives CDR1 SGHRS, CDR2 YFSETQ. The CDR3 coding sequence is TGCGCCAGCAGCTTGAAGGGACTAGCGGGACCAAACTCCTACGAGCAGTACTTC. Translated, it gives CASSLKGLAGPNSYEQYF.

This rearrangement joins TRBV6-6 to TRBJ2-7; TRBD1 matches at 7 bases. The germline gives CDR1 MNHNY, CDR2 SVGAGI (reference sequence). V shed 1 base, J shed 3 bases, and the junction held 3 bases outside the gene matches. The CDR3 spans 14 residues. In DNA, the CDR3 is TGTGCCAGCAGTTACTTAGGACAGGACTACGAGCAGTACTTC. It encodes CASSYLGQDYEQYF.

This clone has just a few counts. This sequence joins TRBV2 and TRBJ2-6, with a weak D call TRBD2 (7 bases). Germline V gene sequence: CDR1 SNHLY, CDR2 FYNNEI. The CDR3 sequence is 15 residues long. With 3 bases removed from V and 4 bases from J, the gap between germline ends came to 10 bases. CDR3 amino acids: CASSDAGAGANVLTF. In DNA, the CDR3 is TGTGCCAGCAGTGACGCGGGGGCGGGGGCCAACGTCCTGACTTTC. The entire variable domain, with the rest obtained from reference TRBV2 and TRBJ2-6, is as follows: EPEVTQTPSHQVTQMGQEVILRCVPISNHLYFYWYRQILGQKVEFLVSFYNNEISEKSEIFDDQFSVERPDGSNFTLKIRSTKLEDSAMYFCASSDAGAGANVLTFGAGSRLTVL.

The chain employs TRBV5-1 and TRBJ2-5, with 8 bases that match TRBD1. The V segment lost 3 bases and the J segment 3 bases; nucleotides outside the gene matches: 7. This CDR3 spans 15 amino acids. The V gene's germline CDR1 is SGHRS and CDR2 YFSETQ. Here the CDR3 reads CASSSTDRVEETQYF. The CDR3 nucleotides are TGCGCCAGCAGCTCCACGGACAGGGTGGAAGAGACCCAGTACTTC.

This clone has a single count. The gene calls are TRBV20-1 and TRBJ2-7, with TRBD2 matching 8 bases. V lost 3 bases to trimming and J lost 2 bases; unmatched junction nucleotides: 6. The CDR3 sequence is 14 residues long. Germline CDR1 reads DFQATT; CDR2 reads SNEGSKA (reference sequence). The DNA for the CDR3 is TGCAGTGCTAGTGATCCTAGCGGGCCCTACGAGCAGTACTTC. Protein product: CSASDPSGPYEQYF.

As concerns this clone: The junction and the germline gene differ at one end; a read error may be behind it. The rearrangement uses TRBV6-2 or TRBV6-3 and TRBJ2-1; 7 bases align to TRBD2. Germline CDR1 reads MNHEY; CDR2 reads SVGEGT. The CDR3 extends over 18 amino acids. In DNA form, the CDR3 reads TGTGCCAGCAGTTACAAGCCTAGCGGACTATTTTCCTACAGTGAGCAGTTCTTC. Its translation is CASSYKPSGLFSYSEQFF.

In the case of this clone: The junction departs from germline at one end; a sequencing error may be responsible. The CDR3 coding sequence is TGTGCCAGCAGCATGGGACAGTCCGGGACTAGGGGAACGCTCTTC. Translating gives CASSMGQSGTRGTLF. This sequence joins TRBV5-6 and TRBJ2-1, with D perhaps TRBD2 (8 bases). CDR1 and CDR2 from the germline V gene are SGHDT and YYEEEE. This CDR3 contains 15 residues. The whole variable domain, remainder taken from reference TRBV5-6 and TRBJ2-1, is DAGVTQSPTHLIKTRGQQVTLRCSPKSGHDTVSWYQQALGQGPQFIFQYYEEEERQRGNFPDRFSGHQFPNYSSELNVNALLLGDSALYLCASSMGQSGTRGTLFGPGTRLTVL.

This chain joins TRBV7-7 and TRBJ1-6, with a weak D call TRBD1 (5 bases). The CDR3 spans 13 residues. The V and J ends lost 5 bases and 11 bases respectively, with 13 bases between them. Germline lookup yields CDR1 SSHAT and CDR2 FNYEAQ (reference sequence). CDR3 protein: CASSDGGRTPLHF. CDR3 DNA: TGTGCCAGCAGCGATGGGGGGAGAACACCCCTCCACTTT.

This clone was detected a few times. The chain recombines TRBV29-1 with TRBJ2-7; tentative D call: TRBD2 (7 bases). Germline CDR1 is SQVTM and CDR2 is ANQGSEA. This CDR3 is 13 amino acids long. Trimming took off 2 bases at V and 5 bases at J, with 13 bases between the two ends. The CDR3 DNA reads as TGCAGCGTTGAACGGGGGGCCAGCAACGAGCAGTACTTC. This encodes CSVERGASNEQYF.

J is TRBJ2-5 and V is TRBV6-5; 12 bases match TRBD2. With 5 bases clipped from V and 7 bases from J, the junction kept 5 bases outside the gene matches. Germline V gives CDR1 MNHEY, CDR2 SVGAGI. This CDR3 comprises 14 residues. CDR3: CASSPLAGGGTQYF. The CDR3 nucleotides read TGTGCCAGCAGTCCCCTAGCGGGAGGGGGGACCCAGTACTTC.

The J gene is TRBJ1-2, the V gene TRBV15; 8 nucleotides align to TRBD1. The V gene end was trimmed by 3 bases and the J gene end by 2 bases; junction bases not matched to a gene: 2. This CDR3 spans 14 amino acids. Germline CDR1 and CDR2: LNHNV and YYDKDF (reference sequence). CDR3 region: CATSRDRDNYGYTF. DNA of the CDR3: TGTGCCACCAGCAGGGACAGGGACAACTATGGCTACACCTTC.

The V call is TRBV29-1, the J call TRBJ1-1, with D perhaps TRBD1 (5 bases). V lost 0 bases, J lost 5 bases, and 13 bases lay in between. Germline V CDR1 and CDR2: SQVTM, ANQGSEA. The CDR3 has 14 amino acids. The CDR3 region is CSVEEGRRGTEAFF. The CDR3 DNA is TGCAGCGTTGAAGAGGGACGGCGGGGGACTGAAGCTTTCTTT.

The rearrangement joins TRBV18 to TRBJ1-1, with 8 bases fitting TRBD1. The CDR3 runs 14 residues. J was trimmed by 2 bases and V by 5 bases; bases with no gene match: 4. The germline CDR1 and CDR2 sequences are KGHSH and LQKENI. This CDR3 reads CASSSTGDNTEAFF. CDR3 DNA sequence: TGTGCCAGCTCATCGACAGGGGACAACACTGAAGCTTTCTTT. The full variable domain, rest sourced from reference TRBV18 and TRBJ1-1, is NAGVMQNPRHLVRRRGQEARLRCSPMKGHSHVYWYRQLPEEGLKFMVYLQKENIIDESGMPKERFSAEFPKEGPSILRIQQVVRGDSAAYFCASSSTGDNTEAFFGQGTRLTVV.

The chain links TRBV2 to TRBJ2-2, with 8 bases aligning to TRBD1. The V and J ends lost 6 bases and 7 bases, in that order; junction bases with no gene match: 7. The CDR3 runs 14 residues. The V gene's germline CDR1 is SNHLY and CDR2 FYNNEI. The CDR3 loop reads CASSSDRDNGELFF. The CDR3 nucleotides read TGTGCCAGCAGCTCGGACAGGGATAACGGGGAGCTGTTTTTT. Full variable domain (missing parts from reference TRBV2 and TRBJ2-2): EPEVTQTPSHQVTQMGQEVILRCVPISNHLYFYWYRQILGQKVEFLVSFYNNEISEKSEIFDDQFSVERPDGSNFTLKIRSTKLEDSAMYFCASSSDRDNGELFFGEGSRLTVL.

Here the CDR3 DNA reads TGTGCCAGCAGTGAATTGGGCGTTTTCTCTGGAAACACCATATATTTT. Its protein is CASSELGVFSGNTIYF. This sequence joins TRBV25-1 and TRBJ1-3, with D unclear. The CDR3 extends over 16 amino acids. V lost 1 base and J lost 0, with 10 bases in between. Germline values: CDR1 MGHDK, CDR2 SYGVNS. The entire variable domain, with the rest obtained from reference TRBV25-1 and TRBJ1-3, is as follows: EADIYQTPRYLVIGTGKKITLECSQTMGHDKMYWYQQDPGMELHLIHYSYGVNSTEKGDLSSESTVSRIRTEHFPLTLESARPSHTSQYLCASSELGVFSGNTIYFGEGSWLTVV.

The chain has TRBV19 and TRBJ1-2; 9 bases fit TRBD1. Germline V gives CDR1 LNHDA, CDR2 SQIVND (reference sequence). The CDR3 is made up of 14 amino acids. V dropped 7 bases and J dropped 5; count of bases not matched to a gene: 8. The CDR3 sequence is CASTADRGGYGYTF. The CDR3 nucleotides read TGTGCCAGTACCGCGGACAGGGGAGGGTATGGCTACACCTTC. Combining the CDR3 with reference TRBV19 and TRBJ1-2 gives the whole variable domain DGGITQSPKYLFRKEGQNVTLSCEQNLNHDAMYWYRQDPGQGLRLIYYSQIVNDFQKGDIAEGYSVSREKKESFPLTVTSAQKNPTAFYLCASTADRGGYGYTFGSGTRLTVV.